A selection of T cell receptor beta chains follows, all from one sample in a study of T cells in Graves' hyperthyroidism and ophthalmopathy. TCRdb reprocessed the multiplex PCR reads with MiXCR, giving one entry per CDR3 protein. The data hold roughly 720,000 distinct CDR3 sequences, with 17% observed a single time. The sample comprised blood. These receptor sequences come from a middle-aged man with Graves' hyperthyroidism. The CDR3 runs from the conserved cysteine through the conserved F or W. D genes are given only for firm matches. Clone size, where shown, is once, few, many, or a class for clones that have expanded.

v_gene	j_gene	d_gene	abundance	CDR3nt	CDR3aa
TRBV7-2	TRBJ2-3	-	few	TGTGCCAGCAGTCCTCAGGGATCAGATACGCAGTATTTT	CASSPQGSDTQYF
TRBV19	TRBJ2-1	-	-	TGTGCCAGCGCGAAAACCTACAATGAGCAGTTCTTC	CASAKTYNEQFF
TRBV6-5	TRBJ1-5	-	-	TGTGCCAGCAATCTAAACGGATATCAGCCCCAGCATTTT	CASNLNGYQPQHF
TRBV7-3	TRBJ2-1	-	many	TGTGCCAGCAGCCCCCGGGGCTCCTACAATGAGCAGTTCTTC	CASSPRGSYNEQFF
TRBV11-2	TRBJ2-3	TRBD2	-	TGTGCCAGCAGCTTTTTACGGGTAACCGGGACTAGCGGAACAGATACGCAGTATTTT	CASSFLRVTGTSGTDTQYF
TRBV20-1	TRBJ1-6	-	-	TGCAGTGCTAGTGGGGGGTATAATTCACCCCTCCACTTT	CSASGGYNSPLHF
TRBV6-2/TRBV6-3	TRBJ2-5	-	many	TGTGCCAGCAGTCCCCGCGAGGCCCAAGAGACCCAGTACTTC	CASSPREAQETQYF
TRBV24-1	TRBJ2-3	-	many	TGTGCCACCAGTGATTCCAGCGGGAGCACAGATACGCAGTATTTT	CATSDSSGSTDTQYF
TRBV20-1	TRBJ1-1	TRBD1	few	TGCAGTGCCGAGGACAGGGCCACTGAAGCTTTCTTT	CSAEDRATEAFF
TRBV28	TRBJ1-6	-	-	TGTGCCAGCAGGTCGGACAGCTACTATAATTCACCCCTCCACTTT	CASRSDSYYNSPLHF
TRBV2	TRBJ2-3	-	many	TGTGCCAGCAGTGATTGGTCGGGGGATAGCAATCAGCCCCAGTATTTT	CASSDWSGDSNQPQYF
TRBV7-2	TRBJ2-7	-	few	TGTGCCAGCAGCCCCCGACTGTACGAGCAGTACTTC	CASSPRLYEQYF
TRBV30	TRBJ1-5	TRBD1	-	TGTGCCTGGAGTGACCGACAGGGGGTTAATCAGCCCCAGCATTTT	CAWSDRQGVNQPQHF
TRBV2	TRBJ2-7	-	many	TGTGCCAGCAATCCTTACGAGCAGTACTTC	CASNPYEQYF
TRBV28	TRBJ1-5	TRBD1	many	TGTGCCAGCAGTTTTGGGGGACAGTCTTATAGCAATCAGCCCCAGCATTTT	CASSFGGQSYSNQPQHF
TRBV6-1	TRBJ2-7	TRBD1	-	TGTGCCAACCGGACAGGGTCCTACGAGCAGTACTTC	CANRTGSYEQYF
TRBV20-1	TRBJ2-2	TRBD1	many	TGCAGTGCTAGACTAACCGGGACAGGGGGCGAAGCCCGTCACACCGGGGAGCTGTTTTTT	CSARLTGTGGEARHTGELFF
TRBV20-1	TRBJ2-2	TRBD2	few	TGCAGTGCTAGAGTTATAGCGGGGACCGGGGAGCTGTTTTTT	CSARVIAGTGELFF